This T cell receptor beta chain was sequenced for a study of blood T cells in healthy people across ages. General study points: Correlation between TCR beta diversity and naive T cell percentage was strong.

V was shortened by 2 bases and J by 1 base, with 10 bases between the two germline ends. Germline CDR1 and CDR2: MNHEY and SVGEGT. The CDR3 is 15 residues long. On this clonotype: The antigen is unknown.

The authors ran a second PCR of about 6 to 12 cycles using a sample-barcoded 5' primer and a J-beta primer mix. TCRdb reprocessed the 5' RACE reads via MiXCR and lists one record per CDR3 protein. The table shows about 1.6 million distinct CDR3 sequences, with roughly 30% occurring only once. The receptor was derived from a woman younger than 45 in good health. V is TRBV6-2 or TRBV6-3 and J is TRBJ2-3; TRBD2 might be the D (5 bases). Input material: blood. The CDR3 protein is CASSYGVRGTDTQYF. The DNA for the CDR3 is TGTGCCAGCAGTTACGGGGTGAGGGGCACAGATACGCAGTATTTT.